Listed below are T cell receptor beta chains from one sample, sequenced in a study of metastatic and nonmetastatic thyroid tumors. With MiXCR, TCRdb called clones anew from the PCR reads. Of about 39,000 clones listed, roughly 19% are singletons. The specimen sequenced was blood. The receptors derive from a female donor with papillary thyroid cancer or a benign thyroid nodule (not recorded which). Some clones in this sample may be carry-over from other donors' samples. Both conserved end residues are part of each CDR3. Size tells how often a clone was seen (once, few, many) or the class of an expanded clone, and some rows leave it out.

j_call v_call clone_size cdr3_aa
TRBJ2-7 TRBV27 - CASSSGDGAGAIHYEQYF
TRBJ1-1 TRBV4-1 many CASSQPRQGNTEAFF
TRBJ1-3 TRBV4-1 many CASSQRFSGNTIYF
TRBJ2-5 TRBV6-2/TRBV6-3 - CASSYSTTLSCHQETQYF
TRBJ1-2 TRBV30 - CAWSGTGYGYTF
TRBJ2-7 TRBV20-1 many CSARAASGNLAYEQYF
TRBJ2-7 TRBV7-9 - CASSLKGLGVYEQYF
TRBJ2-3 TRBV20-1 many CSATGGLAGDRVADTQYF
TRBJ2-6 TRBV12-3/TRBV12-4 - CATLSPGQGVYGANVLTF
TRBJ2-2 TRBV6-4 - CASSYSYTGELFF
TRBJ2-2 TRBV28 few CASISGGVPNTGELFF
TRBJ2-1 TRBV7-3 few CASSLSTRGRLAGGNEQFF
TRBJ2-5 TRBV7-8 - CASSSPTETQYF
TRBJ2-5 TRBV10-1 many CASSSQETQYF
TRBJ2-5 TRBV5-1 many CASSLASSGSLYQETQYF
TRBJ1-3 TRBV7-9 many CASSRGPLSGNTIYF
TRBJ2-3 TRBV2 few CATAWTGGNTDTQYF
TRBJ1-4 TRBV4-1 many CASSEGQGSEKLFF
TRBJ2-1 TRBV27 - CASSLGNEQFF
TRBJ2-5 TRBV27 once CAIPRDRGMETQYF
TRBJ2-6 TRBV5-1 many CASSLGQLGLSGANVLTF
TRBJ2-6 TRBV4-3 many CASSQDTRVFGANVLTF